What follows are 9 T cell receptor beta chains derived from one specimen sequenced in a study of blood T cells in healthy people across ages. Next came a second PCR, run for 7 to 11 cycles, which used a sample-barcoded 5' primer along with a J-beta primer mix. TCRdb re-called the 5' RACE reads with MiXCR, one entry per CDR3 protein. The table has 1.5 million to 2 million distinct CDR3 sequences, 34% seen once. The specimen sequenced was blood. The source is a woman aged 25 to 39 in good health.

This chain uses TRBV9 with TRBJ2-1; D is unclear. Deletions cut 1 base from V and 4 bases from J, with 12 bases between. CDR3 length equals 15 residues. CDR1 and CDR2 from the germline V gene are SGDLS and YYNGEE. CDR3 bases: TGTGCCAGCAGCGTAAGTAGTGGGGAATACAATGAGCAGTTCTTC. Residues: CASSVSSGEYNEQFF.

With respect to this clonotype: The germline gene is not matched at one end of the junction; a read error may be the cause. The V call is TRBV29-1, the J call TRBJ2-5; D gene unclear. The CDR3 totals 13 residues. Germline loops: CDR1 SQVTM, CDR2 ANQGSEA. The CDR3 region is CSVEVAAAETQYF. The CDR3 region has the DNA TGCAGCGTGGAAGTGGCCGCCGCAGAGACCCAGTACTTC.

In its sample, this clonotype was seen once. The chain recombines TRBV5-5 with TRBJ1-1; D call uncertain. Trimming shortened V by 4 bases and J by 3 bases, and 22 bases separated the two germline ends. The germline CDR1 and CDR2 sequences are SGHKS and YYEKEE (reference sequence). The CDR3 sequence is 17 residues long. The CDR3 DNA sequence: TGTGCCAGCAGCGCCACCTTCCCTGAATCCACCTACACTGAAGCTTTCTTT. Protein product: CASSATFPESTYTEAFF.

This clonotype was observed at least ten times. The chain combines TRBV29-1 with TRBJ2-1, with D unresolved. CDR1 and CDR2 (germline): SQVTM, ANQGSEA. V lost 5 bases to trimming and J lost 6 bases, with 8 bases between them. The CDR3 has 11 residues. The CDR3 DNA reads as TGCAGCGTTCCGGGTCCCAATGAGCAGTTCTTC. Protein sequence: CSVPGPNEQFF.

This chain uses TRBV18 with TRBJ1-2, with D possibly matching TRBD1 (5 bases). The CDR3 covers 17 residues. The V end lost 0 bases, the J end lost 1 base, and 15 bases lay between the germline ends. Looked up from germline, CDR1 is KGHSH and CDR2 is LQKENI. The CDR3 here is CASSPPGATGSNYGYTF. The CDR3 region has the DNA TGTGCCAGCTCACCACCGGGTGCTACAGGAAGTAACTATGGCTACACCTTC.

This clonotype has just a few counts. J is TRBJ2-1 and V is TRBV4-1; D gene uncertain. The CDR3 length is 15 residues. The V end was cut by 4 bases, the J end by 4 bases, with 14 bases between. Per the germline V gene, CDR1 is MGHRA and CDR2 is YSYEKL. The CDR3: CASSPSNGRYNEQFF. The CDR3 nucleotides are TGCGCCAGCAGCCCCTCAAACGGACGGTACAATGAGCAGTTCTTC.

In this sample, this clonotype turned up a few times. The DNA of the CDR3 is TGTGCCAGCAGCTCTGACGGCGGAGGATATGGCTACACCTTC. It encodes CASSSDGGGYGYTF. The V and J genes are TRBV7-3 and TRBJ1-2; D call uncertain. Germline V gene sequence: CDR1 SGHTA, CDR2 FQGTGA. The germline V and J ends were trimmed by 4 bases and 5 bases, with 14 bases remaining between them. The CDR3 runs 14 residues. The full variable domain, completed using reference TRBV7-3 and TRBJ1-2, is GAGVSQTPSNKVTEKGKYVELRCDPISGHTALYWYRQSLGQGPEFLIYFQGTGAADDSGLPNDRFFAVRPEGSVSTLKIQRTERGDSAVYLCASSSDGGGYGYTFGSGTRLTVV.

This clonotype was detected many times. This chain uses TRBV20-1 with TRBJ2-7; no clear D. Germline V lookup: CDR1 DFQATT, CDR2 SNEGSKA (reference sequence). Between the trimmed V and J ends, which lost 3 bases and 1 base, there was a span of 7 bases. The CDR3 length is 12 residues. The CDR3 region is CSARFTSYEQYF. DNA for the CDR3: TGCAGTGCTAGGTTCACGTCCTACGAGCAGTACTTC.

This clonotype appeared a few times. The rearrangement uses TRBV20-1 and TRBJ1-5; D gene unclear. With 3 bases removed from V and 4 bases from J, the gap between germline ends came to 10 bases. The length of the CDR3 is 13 residues. Germline V gene data show CDR1 as DFQATT and CDR2 as SNEGSKA (reference sequence). The CDR3 here is CSASPGPNQPQHF. CDR3 in DNA: TGCAGTGCTAGTCCCGGGCCGAATCAGCCCCAGCATTTT.